This TCR beta chain was identified during a study of cytomegalovirus exposure and HLA in healthy donors. Study overall: Earlier results showed 90 million to 120 million unique TCR beta sequences derived from approximately 180 million T cells.

Both 60 Vbeta primers and 13 Jbeta primers went into the PCR. Using immunoSEQ multiplex PCR, the repertoire was profiled, and TCRdb retains in-frame clones only, with some absent. The data contain 99,000 or so clones, 75% to 90% of them singletons. V lost 5 bases and J lost 3; bases outside the gene matches: 6. The CDR3 length is 15 residues. Germline values: CDR1 MNHEY, CDR2 SMNVEV (reference sequence). The chain recombines TRBV27 with TRBJ1-4, with 7 bases aligning to TRBD1. This receptor was taken from a man between 25 and 39 years old in good health and CMV-seropositive. The sample was PBMCs. The CDR3 is CASSPDRAPNEKLFF. The DNA of the CDR3 is TGTGCCAGCAGTCCCGACAGGGCGCCTAATGAAAAACTGTTTTTT.